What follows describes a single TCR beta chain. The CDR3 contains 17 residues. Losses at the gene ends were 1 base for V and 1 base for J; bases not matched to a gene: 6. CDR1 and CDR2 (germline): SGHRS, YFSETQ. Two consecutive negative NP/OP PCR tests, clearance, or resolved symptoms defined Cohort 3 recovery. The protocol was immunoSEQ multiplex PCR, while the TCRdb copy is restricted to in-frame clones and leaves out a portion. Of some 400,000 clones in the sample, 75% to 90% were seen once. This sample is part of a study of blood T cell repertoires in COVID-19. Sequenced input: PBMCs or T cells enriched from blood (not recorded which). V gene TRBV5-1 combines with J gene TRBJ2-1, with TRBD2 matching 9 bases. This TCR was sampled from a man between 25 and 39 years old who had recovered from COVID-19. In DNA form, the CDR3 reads TGCGCCAGCAGCTTGCCTAGCGGGACATTATCCTACAATGAGCAGTTCTTC. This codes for CASSLPSGTLSYNEQFF.